This T cell receptor (beta chain) stems from a study of T-cell reconstitution after alpha-beta-depleted transplantation in children. The CDR3 runs to 14 residues. Construction of the TCRbeta library involved unique molecular identifiers. TCRdb analysed the PCR reads with MiXCR anew, one entry per CDR3 protein. This table holds about 610,000 distinct CDR3 sequences, roughly a tenth found once. The V call is TRBV21-1, the J call TRBJ2-7; the DNA was not compared with TRBD1, the D call given in the table. TRBV21-1 is classified as a pseudogene. This clonotype originated in a human donor who donated a stem cell graft to a child with acute myeloid leukemia. Here the sequenced sample was PBMCs from the stem cell graft donor, taken from the stem cell graft. CDR3 sequence (DNA): TGTGCCAGCAGCAACGGACAGGGGGCGTACGAGCAGTACTTC. It is translated as CASSNGQGAYEQYF.